A single count supports the clone carrying this T cell receptor beta chain. The data derive from a study of blood T cell repertoires in COVID-19. TCRdb's copy holds only in-frame clones and misses some; the assay was immunoSEQ multiplex PCR. Here the sample spans 200,000 to 300,000 clones, about nine tenths being singletons. The specimen was PBMCs or T cells enriched from blood (not recorded which). This TCR came from a woman between 35 and 50 years old with acute COVID-19.

The chain's CDR3 is CASSNLRGPAGGANVLTF. The DNA for the CDR3 is TGTGCCAGCAGCAATCTGCGGGGGCCAGCCGGTGGGGCCAACGTCCTGACTTTC. This rearrangement joins TRBV21-1 to TRBJ2-6; TRBD2 was called by the table and not checked on the DNA. TRBV21-1 is a documented pseudogene. This CDR3 has 18 amino acids.